In its sample, the clone carrying this T cell receptor beta chain was seen many times. Not a single patient had been given any form of treatment at any point before undergoing thyroid surgery. This entry is derived from a study of metastatic and nonmetastatic thyroid tumors. About the research overall: Comparative analysis of repertoires was undertaken across blood and tumor or nodule tissue obtained from malignant and benign thyroid patients.

In the source study's methods: Construction of a distant-metastasis classifier for papillary thyroid cancer relied on CDR3 differences across clinicopathological groups. TCRdb re-clonotyped the PCR reads through MiXCR. V and J calls and clone size were set by TCRdb, not the authors. This table has tens of thousands of clones, more than 20% appearing once. The ends were cut back, 3 bases at V and 4 bases at J, with 11 bases in the middle. The germline V gene encodes CDR1 SGHRS and CDR2 YFSETQ. This CDR3 comprises 14 residues. The TCR was taken from a male donor with papillary thyroid cancer or a benign thyroid nodule (not recorded which). Some clones in this sample may be carry-over from other donors' samples. The chain uses TRBV5-1 and TRBJ2-1, with D hard to call. Source material: blood. The CDR3 sequence is CASSWASLYNEQFF. The CDR3, as DNA: TGCGCCAGCAGCTGGGCTAGTTTATACAATGAGCAGTTCTTC.